This T cell receptor beta chain appears in the sequencing data of a study of shared clonotypes between healthy human individuals. TCRdb's table, derived via immunoSEQ multiplex PCR, lists solely in-frame clones and lacks some. The data show approximately 720,000 clones, about two thirds seen once. V was trimmed by 1 base and J by 6 bases, leaving 7 bases between them. The CDR3 is 13 residues long. Germline CDR1 MGHRA, CDR2 YSYEKL. This sequence joins TRBV4-1 and TRBJ1-5; perhaps TRBD1 as D (6 bases). Sequenced input: memory CD4+ T cells sorted from blood. Subset indicated: CD45RA-negative fraction. This clonotype was obtained from a woman in her 30s in good health. The CDR3 is CASSQGGPQPQHF. The CDR3 nucleotides read TGCGCCAGCAGCCAAGGGGGGCCTCAGCCCCAGCATTTT.